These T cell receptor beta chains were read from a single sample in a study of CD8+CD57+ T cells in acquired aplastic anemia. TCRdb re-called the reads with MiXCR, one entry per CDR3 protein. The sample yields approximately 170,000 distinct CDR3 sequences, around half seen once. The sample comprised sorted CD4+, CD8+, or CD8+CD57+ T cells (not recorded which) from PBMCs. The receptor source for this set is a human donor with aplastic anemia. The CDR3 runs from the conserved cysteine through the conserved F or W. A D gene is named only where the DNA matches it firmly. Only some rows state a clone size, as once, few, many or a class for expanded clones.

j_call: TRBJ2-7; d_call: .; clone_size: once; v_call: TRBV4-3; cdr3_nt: TGCGCCAGCAGCCAGTTAGTAGCCTACGAGCAGTACTTC; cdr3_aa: CASSQLVAYEQYF
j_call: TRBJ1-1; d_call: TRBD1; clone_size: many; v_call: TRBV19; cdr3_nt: TGTGCCAGTAGTATAGATCCCAGGGGGCGCGTGAACACTGAAGCTTTCTTT; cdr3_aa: CASSIDPRGRVNTEAFF
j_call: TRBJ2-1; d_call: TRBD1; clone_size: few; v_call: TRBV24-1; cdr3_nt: TGTGCCACCAGTGACCCCGGACAGGGAGGCTACAATGAGCAGTTCTTC; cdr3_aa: CATSDPGQGGYNEQFF
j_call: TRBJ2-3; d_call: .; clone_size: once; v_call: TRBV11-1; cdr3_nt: TGTGCCAGCAGACAGCTTACCCAGGGAGGAGATACGCAGTATTTT; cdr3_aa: CASRQLTQGGDTQYF
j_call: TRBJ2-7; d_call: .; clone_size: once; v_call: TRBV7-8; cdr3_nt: TGTGCCAGCAGCTTAGGGGTATGCGAGCAGTACTTC; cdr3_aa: CASSLGVCEQYF
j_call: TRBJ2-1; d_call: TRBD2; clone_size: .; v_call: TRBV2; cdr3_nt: TGTGCCAGCAGCACTAGCGGGATTGAGCAGTTCTTC; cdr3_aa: CASSTSGIEQFF
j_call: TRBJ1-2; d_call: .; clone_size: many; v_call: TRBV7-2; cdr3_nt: TGTGCCAGCAGCTTAAGGTCTTATGGCTACACCTTC; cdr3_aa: CASSLRSYGYTF
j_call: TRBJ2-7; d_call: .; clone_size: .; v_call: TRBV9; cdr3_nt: TGTGCCAGCAGCCCTTCAAGCCAGGGTAACTACGAGCAGTACTTC; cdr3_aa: CASSPSSQGNYEQYF
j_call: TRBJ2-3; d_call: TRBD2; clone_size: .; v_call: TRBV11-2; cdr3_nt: TGTGCCAGCAGCCTTCGGGGGGGGACGACAGATACGCAGTATTTT; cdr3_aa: CASSLRGGTTDTQYF
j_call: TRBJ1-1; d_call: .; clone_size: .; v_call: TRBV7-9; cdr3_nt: TGTGCCAGTACCATACAGGGGAACACTGAAGCTTTCTTT; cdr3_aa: CASTIQGNTEAFF
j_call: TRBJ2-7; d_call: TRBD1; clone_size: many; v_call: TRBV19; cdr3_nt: TGTGCCAGTAGTATAGGAGGGACAGGGGTCCTCTACGAGCAGTACTTC; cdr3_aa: CASSIGGTGVLYEQYF
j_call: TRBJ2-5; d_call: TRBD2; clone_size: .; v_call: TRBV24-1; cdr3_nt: TGCGCCGCTGCGGGAGTCGGCGGGGAGACCCAGTACTTC; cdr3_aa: CAAAGVGGETQYF
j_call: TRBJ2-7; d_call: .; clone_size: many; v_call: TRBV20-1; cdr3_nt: TGCAGTGCTAGAGTATACAGCCCCTACGAGCAGTACTTC; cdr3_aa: CSARVYSPYEQYF
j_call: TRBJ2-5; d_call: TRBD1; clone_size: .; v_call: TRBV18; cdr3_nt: TGTGCCAGCTCACCAGGACAGGGGGAGACCCAGTACTTC; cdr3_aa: CASSPGQGETQYF
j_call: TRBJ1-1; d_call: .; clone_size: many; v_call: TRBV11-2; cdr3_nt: TGTGCCAGCATGCCGGGACCTCTAAATTCTGAAGCTTTCTTT; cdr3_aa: CASMPGPLNSEAFF
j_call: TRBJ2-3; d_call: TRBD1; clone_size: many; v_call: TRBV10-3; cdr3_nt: TGTGCCATCAGTTGGGACAGTTCTAGCACAGATACGCAGTATTTT; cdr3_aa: CAISWDSSSTDTQYF
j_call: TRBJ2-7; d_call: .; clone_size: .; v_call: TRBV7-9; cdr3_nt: TGTGCCAGCAGCCAGGGGGGTACGGCAGTAGGGCAGTACTTC; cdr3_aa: CASSQGGTAVGQYF
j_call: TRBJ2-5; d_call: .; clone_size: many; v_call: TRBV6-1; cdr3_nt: TGTGCCAGCACCCGGGGTCCAGGGCAGTTGGAGACCCAGTACTTC; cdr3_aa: CASTRGPGQLETQYF
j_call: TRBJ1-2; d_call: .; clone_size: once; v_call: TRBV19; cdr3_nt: TGTGACGGGGGGGTACGGAGCTATGGCTACACCTTC; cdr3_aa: CDGGVRSYGYTF
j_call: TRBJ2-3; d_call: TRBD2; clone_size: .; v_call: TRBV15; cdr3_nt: TGTGCCACCAGCGATAGCGGGGGGGCTTCCAGCACAGATACGCAGTATTTT; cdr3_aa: CATSDSGGASSTDTQYF
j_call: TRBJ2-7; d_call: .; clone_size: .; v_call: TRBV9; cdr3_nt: TGTGCCAGCAGCGTAGGTGGTGGACTCCCCTACGAGCAGTACTTC; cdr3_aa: CASSVGGGLPYEQYF
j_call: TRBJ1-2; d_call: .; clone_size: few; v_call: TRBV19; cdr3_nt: TGTGCCAGTAGTATAGATCGTGTGGGATGGAATGGCTACACCTTC; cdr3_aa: CASSIDRVGWNGYTF
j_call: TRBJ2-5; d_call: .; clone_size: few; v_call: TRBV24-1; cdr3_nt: TGTGCCACCAGTGATTTGGGCCAAGAGACCCAGTACTTC; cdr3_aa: CATSDLGQETQYF
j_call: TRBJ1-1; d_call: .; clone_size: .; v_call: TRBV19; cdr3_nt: TGTGCCACCCGATCAGGACAGTTGAACACTGAAGCTTTCTTT; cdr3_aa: CATRSGQLNTEAFF
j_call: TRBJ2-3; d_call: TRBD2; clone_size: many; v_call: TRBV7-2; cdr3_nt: TGTGCCAGCAGCTTAGGGACTAGCGGGGTAAGCACAGATACGCAGTATTTT; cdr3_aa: CASSLGTSGVSTDTQYF
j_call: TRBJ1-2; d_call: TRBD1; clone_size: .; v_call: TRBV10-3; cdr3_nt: TGTGCCATCAGTGGGCTAGCGGGACAGGGGATTGAGGGCTACACCTTC; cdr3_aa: CAISGLAGQGIEGYTF
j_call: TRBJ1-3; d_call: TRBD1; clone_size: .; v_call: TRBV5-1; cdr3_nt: TGCGCCAGCAGCTTGACAGGGGGAGAGAGAAACACCATATATTTT; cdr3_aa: CASSLTGGERNTIYF
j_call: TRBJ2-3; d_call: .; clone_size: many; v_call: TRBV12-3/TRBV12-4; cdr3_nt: TGTGCGGACGCCGGAGGCACAGATACGCAGTATTTT; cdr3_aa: CADAGGTDTQYF
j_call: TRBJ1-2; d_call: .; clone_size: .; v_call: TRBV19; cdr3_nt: TGTGCCAGTATGCAGGCCGCCCACTATGGCTACACCTTC; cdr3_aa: CASMQAAHYGYTF
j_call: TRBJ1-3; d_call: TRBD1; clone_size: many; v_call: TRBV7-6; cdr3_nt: TGTGCCAGCAGCCCACGGACAGGGACTGGAAACACCATATATTTT; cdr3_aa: CASSPRTGTGNTIYF
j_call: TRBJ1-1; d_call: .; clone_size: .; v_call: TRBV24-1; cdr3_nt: TGTGCCACCAGTGAAGCAGGGGAACCCACTGAAGCTTTCTTT; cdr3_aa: CATSEAGEPTEAFF
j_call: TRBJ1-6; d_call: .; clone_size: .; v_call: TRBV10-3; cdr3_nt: TGTGCCATCAGTGAGGAGTCCGCGAATAATTCACCCCTCCACTTT; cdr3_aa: CAISEESANNSPLHF
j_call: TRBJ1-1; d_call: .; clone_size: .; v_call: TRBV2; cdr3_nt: TGTGCCAGCAGTGAACAGCCTACGGCTGAAGCTTTCTTT; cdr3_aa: CASSEQPTAEAFF
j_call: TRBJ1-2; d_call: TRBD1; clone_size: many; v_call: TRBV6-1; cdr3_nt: TGTGCCAGCAGTGAAAGGCGGGGACAGGTGAACTATGGCTACACCTTC; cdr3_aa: CASSERRGQVNYGYTF
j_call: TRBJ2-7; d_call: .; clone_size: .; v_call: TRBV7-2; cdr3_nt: TGTGCCAGCAGCTCTCCAGGGCTGGGCTACGAGCAGTACTTC; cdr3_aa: CASSSPGLGYEQYF
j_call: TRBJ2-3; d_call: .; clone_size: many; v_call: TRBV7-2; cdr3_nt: TGTGCCAGCAGCTTATACCGGGAATTCACAGATACGCAGTATTTT; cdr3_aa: CASSLYREFTDTQYF
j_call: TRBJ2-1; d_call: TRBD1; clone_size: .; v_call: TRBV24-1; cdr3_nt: TGTGCCACCAGTGATGTACCGGGACAGGGCAATGAGCAGTTCTTC; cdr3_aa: CATSDVPGQGNEQFF
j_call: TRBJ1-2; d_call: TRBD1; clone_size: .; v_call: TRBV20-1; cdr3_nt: TGCAGTGCCTGGACAGGGGGATGCTATGGCTACACCTTC; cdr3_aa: CSAWTGGCYGYTF
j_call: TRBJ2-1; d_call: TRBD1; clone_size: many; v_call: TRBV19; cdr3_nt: TGTGCCAGTAGTCTCAAGACAGGGTACAATGAGCAGTTCTTC; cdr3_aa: CASSLKTGYNEQFF
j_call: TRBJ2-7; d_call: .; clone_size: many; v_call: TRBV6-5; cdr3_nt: TGTGCCAGCAGTTACAGGGGCTACGAGCAGTACTTC; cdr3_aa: CASSYRGYEQYF
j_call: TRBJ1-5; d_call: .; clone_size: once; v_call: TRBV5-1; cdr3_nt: TGCGCCAGCAGCATCGCTGGGACCTTGAATCAGCCCCAGCATTTT; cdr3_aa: CASSIAGTLNQPQHF
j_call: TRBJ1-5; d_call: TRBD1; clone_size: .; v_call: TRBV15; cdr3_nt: TGTGCCACCAGCTCCCCCCGACAGGGGAGAGGAAATCAGCCCCAGCATTTT; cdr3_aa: CATSSPRQGRGNQPQHF
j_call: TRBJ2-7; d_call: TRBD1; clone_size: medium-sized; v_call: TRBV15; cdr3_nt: TGTGCCACCAGCGGGACAGGTGGCTACGAGCAGTACTTC; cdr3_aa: CATSGTGGYEQYF
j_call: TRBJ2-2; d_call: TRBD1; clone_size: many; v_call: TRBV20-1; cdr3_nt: TGCAGTGCCCTGACAGGGGTACCGACCGACACCGGGGAGCTGTTTTTT; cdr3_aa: CSALTGVPTDTGELFF
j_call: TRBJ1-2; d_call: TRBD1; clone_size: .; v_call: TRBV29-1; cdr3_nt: TGCAGCGTTGAAAAGAGCCAAGTAGGGGGCAAAGGCTACACCTTC; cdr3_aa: CSVEKSQVGGKGYTF